The 11 T cell receptor beta chains given below trace back to one sample, sequenced in a study of blood T cell repertoires in COVID-19 (dated by TCRdb to 2018 to 2020). Libraries were prepared through the immunoSEQ multiplex PCR assay. In TCRdb, the immuneACCESS table is reduced to in-frame sequences with V and J assigned. These tables do not hold every clone; where another copy was compared, an unresolved V gene accounts for under half, and the others remain unexplained. The sample yields about 140,000 clones; roughly 80% were counted once. In total, the top ten clones hold roughly 6.4% of the sample. What was sequenced was PBMCs or T cells enriched from blood (not recorded which). The receptors stem from a woman in her thirties or forties who had recovered from COVID-19.

Regarding this clone: At the DNA level, this CDR3 is encoded by other sequences in the same sample as well. The chain carries TRBV4-1 and TRBJ2-7, with 9 positions matching TRBD1. CDR3 length: 15 amino acids. CDR1 is MGHRA and CDR2 is YSYEKL in the germline V gene. J was trimmed by 1 base and V by 3 bases; bases with no gene match: 4. The CDR3 sequence is CASSQDRGLSYEQYF. In DNA, the CDR3 is TGCGCCAGCAGCCAGGACAGGGGACTATCCTACGAGCAGTACTTC.

The V call is TRBV4-1, the J call TRBJ1-2; no reliable D call. The CDR3 has 11 amino acids. The germline V gene encodes CDR1 MGHRA and CDR2 YSYEKL. Trimming took off 0 bases at V and 6 bases at J, with 2 bases between the two ends. DNA of the CDR3: TGCGCCAGCAGCCAAGATAATGGCTACACCTTC. Translation gives CASSQDNGYTF.

V gene TRBV4-2 combines with J gene TRBJ1-3, with 8 bases identical to TRBD1. CDR3 length: 15 amino acids. V dropped 1 base and J dropped 3; count of bases not matched to a gene: 2. Germline V lookup: CDR1 LGHNA, CDR2 YNFKEQ. DNA of the CDR3: TGTGCCAGCAGCCAAGCAGGGGGCTTTGGAAACACCATATATTTT. Residues: CASSQAGGFGNTIYF.

The chain recombines TRBV7-9 with TRBJ2-4, with 9 bases matching TRBD2. The germline CDR1 and CDR2 sequences are SEHNR and FQNEAQ (reference sequence). The CDR3 covers 15 residues. V dropped 2 bases and J dropped 5; count of bases not matched to a gene: 4. The chain's CDR3 is CASSLLAGNENIQYF. The CDR3 DNA reads as TGTGCCAGCAGCTTACTAGCGGGGAACGAAAACATTCAGTACTTC.

This rearrangement joins TRBV19 to TRBJ1-2, with 8 bases that match TRBD1. Germline-derived CDR1 and CDR2 are LNHDA and SQIVND (reference sequence). CDR3 length: 14 residues. V shed 9 bases, J shed 2 bases, and the junction held 8 bases outside the gene matches. The CDR3 bases are TGTGCCAGATTGACAGGGGCTGGAAACTATGGCTACACCTTC. Translated, it gives CARLTGAGNYGYTF.

This clone was recorded once. The genes are TRBV7-8 and TRBJ2-5; TRBD2 aligns across 8 bases. The germline gives CDR1 SGHVS, CDR2 FQNEAQ. With V trimmed by 6 bases and J by 1 base, 4 bases remained unmatched. This CDR3 is built from 14 residues. Written as DNA, the CDR3 is TGTGCCAGCAGACTAGCGGACCCCCAAGAGACCCAGTACTTC. Its translation: CASRLADPQETQYF.

In its sample, this clone was seen once. The chain has TRBV16 and TRBJ1-1; D is perhaps TRBD1 (6 bases). V lost 2 bases and J 5 bases, leaving 21 bases between the germline ends. This CDR3 is 17 amino acids long. Germline CDR1 reads KGHSY; CDR2 reads FQNENV. As DNA, the CDR3 is TGTGCCAGCAGCCAAGCCACCAGGGGATACAAAACGACTGAAGCTTTCTTT. Its translation is CASSQATRGYKTTEAFF.

The chain couples TRBV2 to TRBJ2-1; no reliable D call. V lost 7 bases and J lost 8, with 12 bases in between. From germline, CDR1 is SNHLY and CDR2 FYNNEI. This CDR3 is 12 amino acids long. The CDR3 sequence is CASTSLVDEQFF. DNA for the CDR3: TGTGCCAGCACGTCTCTTGTCGATGAGCAGTTCTTC.

This chain connects TRBV12-5 to TRBJ2-1; 10 bases are a match to TRBD2. The germline CDR1 and CDR2 sequences are LGHNT and FRNRAP. The length of the CDR3 is 14 residues. The V segment lost 8 bases and the J segment 0 bases; nucleotides outside the gene matches: 1. CDR3 sequence (DNA): TGTGCTAGTTCTAGCGGGGGCTCCTACAATGAGCAGTTCTTC. This sequence encodes CASSSGGSYNEQFF. Looking up the rest from reference TRBV12-5 and TRBJ2-1 gives the full variable domain: DARVTQTPRHKVTEMGQEVTMRCQPILGHNTVFWYRQTMMQGLELLAYFRNRAPLDDSGMPKDRFSAEMPDATLATLKIQPSEPRDSAVYFCASSSGGSYNEQFFGPGTRLTVL.

The chain joins TRBV7-9 to TRBJ1-1; D ambiguous. CDR1 and CDR2 from the germline V gene are SEHNR and FQNEAQ (reference sequence). CDR3 length equals 13 residues. Between the trimmed V and J ends, which lost 3 bases and 1 base, there was a span of 6 bases. The CDR3 is CASSFGKNTEAFF. The CDR3 region has the DNA TGTGCCAGCAGCTTCGGGAAGAACACTGAAGCTTTCTTT.

The chain combines TRBV7-9 with TRBJ1-3; D is perhaps TRBD1 (5 bases). This CDR3 spans 15 amino acids. Deletions cut 1 base from V and 0 bases from J, with 7 bases between. Germline V gene data show CDR1 as SEHNR and CDR2 as FQNEAQ (reference sequence). The CDR3 loop reads CASSLGGSSGNTIYF. Written as DNA, the CDR3 is TGTGCCAGCAGCTTAGGGGGCAGCTCTGGAAACACCATATATTTT.